This is a list of T cell receptor beta chains from one sample in a study of shared clonotypes between healthy human individuals. Produced via immunoSEQ multiplex PCR; TCRdb's table is partial and in-frame only. Among approximately 1.5 million clones listed, approximately 98.5% were seen once. Sequencing used naive CD4+ T cells sorted from blood. These receptors all come from a man aged 25-45 years in good health. Each CDR3 is given with its conserved first and last residue. Each record gives: D gene, V gene, clone size, J gene, CDR3 DNA, CDR3 protein. D genes are given only for firm matches. Clone size is given for some rows only: seen once, a few or many times, or a class if the clone is expanded.

d_call: TRBD1
v_call: TRBV5-4
clone_size: .
j_call: TRBJ1-1
cdr3_nt: TGTGCCAGCAGCCCTGGACAGGGGATGGGCACTGAAGCTTTCTTT
cdr3_aa: CASSPGQGMGTEAFF

d_call: TRBD2
v_call: TRBV7-8
clone_size: .
j_call: TRBJ2-3
cdr3_nt: TGTGCCAGCAGCCTGCGCGGGACTAGACTAGAAACAGATACGCAGTATTTT
cdr3_aa: CASSLRGTRLETDTQYF

d_call: TRBD1
v_call: TRBV9
clone_size: .
j_call: TRBJ2-7
cdr3_nt: TGTGCCAGCAGCGTAGCGGCGACAGGGACCGACGAGCAGTACTTC
cdr3_aa: CASSVAATGTDEQYF

d_call: TRBD1
v_call: TRBV5-4
clone_size: once
j_call: TRBJ2-5
cdr3_nt: TGTGCCAGCACCCAACAGGGGGCCCAAGAGACCCAGTACTTC
cdr3_aa: CASTQQGAQETQYF

d_call: .
v_call: TRBV18
clone_size: once
j_call: TRBJ2-7
cdr3_nt: TGTGCCAGCTCACTTGGGTACGAGCAGTACTTC
cdr3_aa: CASSLGYEQYF

d_call: .
v_call: TRBV4-1
clone_size: .
j_call: TRBJ2-5
cdr3_nt: TGCGCCAGCAGCCATCGGGAGACCCAGTACTTC
cdr3_aa: CASSHRETQYF

d_call: .
v_call: TRBV7-9
clone_size: .
j_call: TRBJ2-6
cdr3_nt: TGTGCCAGCAGCTCAACCTCTGGGGCCAACGTCCTGACTTTC
cdr3_aa: CASSSTSGANVLTF

d_call: .
v_call: TRBV7-9
clone_size: .
j_call: TRBJ2-7
cdr3_nt: TGTGCCAGCAGCCAGAGGGTAAGCAACGAGCAGTACTTC
cdr3_aa: CASSQRVSNEQYF

d_call: .
v_call: TRBV30
clone_size: once
j_call: TRBJ1-5
cdr3_nt: TGTGCCTGGAGTGAGGGAGCAGGAGGGCATCAGCCCCAGCATTTT
cdr3_aa: CAWSEGAGGHQPQHF

d_call: .
v_call: TRBV14
clone_size: .
j_call: TRBJ1-4
cdr3_nt: TGTGCCAGCAGCCAAGAGAGGGCACTCGCAACTAATGAAAAACTGTTTTTT
cdr3_aa: CASSQERALATNEKLFF

d_call: TRBD2
v_call: TRBV5-1
clone_size: .
j_call: TRBJ2-7
cdr3_nt: TGCGCCAGCAGCTCCGGACTAGCGGGAAGCTCCTACGAGCAGTACTTC
cdr3_aa: CASSSGLAGSSYEQYF

d_call: .
v_call: TRBV11-2
clone_size: .
j_call: TRBJ1-1
cdr3_nt: TGTGCCAGCAGCTTTCCAAACGTTATGAACACTGAAGCTTTCTTT
cdr3_aa: CASSFPNVMNTEAFF

d_call: TRBD2
v_call: TRBV9
clone_size: .
j_call: TRBJ2-3
cdr3_nt: TGTGCCAGCAGCGTAGGGAATAGCGGGTACACAGATACGCAGTATTTT
cdr3_aa: CASSVGNSGYTDTQYF

d_call: .
v_call: TRBV19
clone_size: once
j_call: TRBJ1-5
cdr3_nt: TGTGCCAGTAGTATAGAGCAGTTCAATAGCAATCAGCCCCAGCATTTT
cdr3_aa: CASSIEQFNSNQPQHF

d_call: .
v_call: TRBV27
clone_size: once
j_call: TRBJ2-7
cdr3_nt: TGTGCCAGCAGTTTATGGGGGGCCAGGGGACCCTACGAGCAGTACTTC
cdr3_aa: CASSLWGARGPYEQYF

d_call: TRBD1
v_call: TRBV13
clone_size: .
j_call: TRBJ2-7
cdr3_nt: TGTGCCAGCAGACCCGGGACAGGGGGTCTGCAGCAGTACTTC
cdr3_aa: CASRPGTGGLQQYF

d_call: .
v_call: TRBV28
clone_size: .
j_call: TRBJ1-2
cdr3_nt: TGTGCCAGCAGGGGGGGCAGGGCCCACTATGGCTACACCTTC
cdr3_aa: CASRGGRAHYGYTF

d_call: TRBD1
v_call: TRBV28
clone_size: .
j_call: TRBJ2-5
cdr3_nt: TGTGCCAGCAGTGACACACAGGGGCGTCAAGAGACCCAGTACTTC
cdr3_aa: CASSDTQGRQETQYF

d_call: TRBD2
v_call: TRBV5-4
clone_size: once
j_call: TRBJ2-3
cdr3_nt: TGTGCCAGCAGCCTGGGGACTAGCGGGATACTGACAGATACGCAGTATTTT
cdr3_aa: CASSLGTSGILTDTQYF

d_call: TRBD1
v_call: TRBV27
clone_size: .
j_call: TRBJ2-7
cdr3_nt: TGTGCCAGCAAACTGGACAGGGATAGTTACGAGCAGTACTTC
cdr3_aa: CASKLDRDSYEQYF

d_call: TRBD1
v_call: TRBV6-5
clone_size: .
j_call: TRBJ2-7
cdr3_nt: TGTGCCAGCAGGATCGCCGGGACAGGGGTGGAGTACTTC
cdr3_aa: CASRIAGTGVEYF

d_call: .
v_call: TRBV27
clone_size: .
j_call: TRBJ1-4
cdr3_nt: TGTGCCAGCAGTTTATTAAGCGCCTCCTTGGGTGAAAAACTGTTTTTT
cdr3_aa: CASSLLSASLGEKLFF

d_call: .
v_call: TRBV2
clone_size: .
j_call: TRBJ2-5
cdr3_nt: TGTGCCAGCAGTCTTGGGGAGACCCAGTACTTC
cdr3_aa: CASSLGETQYF

d_call: .
v_call: TRBV18
clone_size: .
j_call: TRBJ1-2
cdr3_nt: TGTGCCAGCTCAGAGGGAGCTAATGGCTACACCTTC
cdr3_aa: CASSEGANGYTF

d_call: .
v_call: TRBV5-1
clone_size: .
j_call: TRBJ1-3
cdr3_nt: TGCGCCAGCAGCTTGGGCCTACAGGGAGGTGGAAACACCATATATTTT
cdr3_aa: CASSLGLQGGGNTIYF

d_call: TRBD2
v_call: TRBV4-1
clone_size: .
j_call: TRBJ2-1
cdr3_nt: TGCGCCAGCAGTCCTAGCGGGCCTAGCTCCTACAATGAGCAGTTCTTC
cdr3_aa: CASSPSGPSSYNEQFF

d_call: TRBD1
v_call: TRBV7-8
clone_size: .
j_call: TRBJ1-1
cdr3_nt: TGTGCCAGCAGCCCAGACAGGGGGGATGAAGCTTTCTTT
cdr3_aa: CASSPDRGDEAFF

d_call: .
v_call: TRBV6-6
clone_size: .
j_call: TRBJ1-5
cdr3_nt: TGTGCCAGCAAGTCGTCGCATCAGCCCCAGCATTTT
cdr3_aa: CASKSSHQPQHF

d_call: .
v_call: TRBV7-9
clone_size: .
j_call: TRBJ2-5
cdr3_nt: TGTGCCAGCAGCCCCTTAGGGGGGCATCCAGAGACCCAGTACTTC
cdr3_aa: CASSPLGGHPETQYF

d_call: .
v_call: TRBV18
clone_size: .
j_call: TRBJ2-3
cdr3_nt: TGTGCCAGCTCACCCTCCGCGAGGGACACAGATACGCAGTATTTT
cdr3_aa: CASSPSARDTDTQYF

d_call: TRBD2
v_call: TRBV6-5
clone_size: .
j_call: TRBJ2-7
cdr3_nt: TGTGCCAGCAGTTCCGTAACCGGGACTACATACTACGAGCAGTACTTC
cdr3_aa: CASSSVTGTTYYEQYF

d_call: TRBD2
v_call: TRBV9
clone_size: .
j_call: TRBJ2-2
cdr3_nt: TGTGCCAGCAGCGTCACTAGCGGGAGGACCGGGGAGCTGTTTTTT
cdr3_aa: CASSVTSGRTGELFF

d_call: TRBD2
v_call: TRBV11-2
clone_size: .
j_call: TRBJ2-4
cdr3_nt: TGTGCCAGCAGCTCGACCGCAACTAGCGGGTGGGACTTC
cdr3_aa: CASSSTATSGWDF

d_call: .
v_call: TRBV29-1
clone_size: .
j_call: TRBJ1-1
cdr3_nt: TGCAGCGTCGCCCCCCCACATTCGGGCACTGAAGCTTTCTTT
cdr3_aa: CSVAPPHSGTEAFF

d_call: .
v_call: TRBV6-5
clone_size: .
j_call: TRBJ2-5
cdr3_nt: TGTGCCAGCATCCCGTTTGGCAGGGGAGCAGAGACCCAGTACTTC
cdr3_aa: CASIPFGRGAETQYF

d_call: .
v_call: TRBV7-2
clone_size: .
j_call: TRBJ2-5
cdr3_nt: TGTGCCAGCAGCTTACTTCAGGGTAGGGGACAACTTCAAGAGACCCAGTACTTC
cdr3_aa: CASSLLQGRGQLQETQYF

d_call: TRBD1
v_call: TRBV11-3
clone_size: .
j_call: TRBJ2-2
cdr3_nt: TGTGCCAGCAGCTTAGTAGGGACAGGGATCACCGGGGAGCTGTTTTTT
cdr3_aa: CASSLVGTGITGELFF

d_call: TRBD2
v_call: TRBV6-5
clone_size: .
j_call: TRBJ2-1
cdr3_nt: TGTGCCAGCAGTGCGGGACTAGCGGGAAGCAATGAGCAGTTCTTC
cdr3_aa: CASSAGLAGSNEQFF

d_call: .
v_call: TRBV6-5
clone_size: .
j_call: TRBJ2-7
cdr3_nt: TGTGCCAGCTCTGAGACCGGGACGCCGAGTGACGAGCAGTACTTC
cdr3_aa: CASSETGTPSDEQYF

d_call: TRBD1
v_call: TRBV5-1
clone_size: .
j_call: TRBJ1-2
cdr3_nt: TGCGCCAGCAGCGTACATACAGGGGACAGCTATGGCTACACCTTC
cdr3_aa: CASSVHTGDSYGYTF

d_call: .
v_call: TRBV7-8
clone_size: .
j_call: TRBJ2-4
cdr3_nt: TGTGCCAGCAGCTTAGATGGGACTCAACGCATTCAGTACTTC
cdr3_aa: CASSLDGTQRIQYF

d_call: .
v_call: TRBV9
clone_size: .
j_call: TRBJ2-5
cdr3_nt: TGTGCCAGCAGCGTTACAGGGTGGCAAGAGACCCAGTACTTC
cdr3_aa: CASSVTGWQETQYF

d_call: TRBD2
v_call: TRBV28
clone_size: .
j_call: TRBJ2-7
cdr3_nt: TGTGCCAGCACCCGTCTTGCGGGAGGAAGATCCCTCTACGAGCAGTACTTC
cdr3_aa: CASTRLAGGRSLYEQYF

d_call: TRBD1
v_call: TRBV4-3
clone_size: .
j_call: TRBJ2-5
cdr3_nt: TGCGCCAGCAGCCAAAACTTACCGGGACAGGGTACAGAGACCCAGTACTTC
cdr3_aa: CASSQNLPGQGTETQYF

d_call: .
v_call: TRBV29-1
clone_size: .
j_call: TRBJ2-4
cdr3_nt: TGCAGCGTTCTCCAGGGTTCGGACATTCAGTACTTC
cdr3_aa: CSVLQGSDIQYF

d_call: .
v_call: TRBV11-3
clone_size: .
j_call: TRBJ2-7
cdr3_nt: TGTGCCAGCAGCTTAGGGGGGGACCCTGCCTACGAGCAGTACTTC
cdr3_aa: CASSLGGDPAYEQYF

d_call: .
v_call: TRBV4-3
clone_size: .
j_call: TRBJ1-3
cdr3_nt: TGCGCCAGCAGCCAAGAGGGGCCCTATCGAAACACCATATATTTT
cdr3_aa: CASSQEGPYRNTIYF

d_call: .
v_call: TRBV5-1
clone_size: .
j_call: TRBJ2-1
cdr3_nt: TGCGCCAGCAGCCCACAGGGTCGCAATGAGCAGTTCTTC
cdr3_aa: CASSPQGRNEQFF

d_call: .
v_call: TRBV11-3
clone_size: .
j_call: TRBJ1-2
cdr3_nt: TGTGCCAGCAGCTTTTGGGCAGGGATGTCTTTTGGCTACACCTTC
cdr3_aa: CASSFWAGMSFGYTF

d_call: .
v_call: TRBV30
clone_size: .
j_call: TRBJ1-1
cdr3_nt: TGTGCCTGGACGGACGGCCCTGGAGTGGCTTTCTTT
cdr3_aa: CAWTDGPGVAFF